This TCR beta chain was sequenced in a study of shared clonotypes between healthy human individuals. Study overall: Donors had three CD4 naive, three CD4 memory, two CD8 naive and one CD8 memory plate apiece. Broader study findings: Against clonotypes common to all four donors, non-shared ones had lower generation probabilities.

As to this clone: Its target is unknown.

Data came from immunoSEQ multiplex PCR; TCRdb stores just in-frame clones and leaves some out. The sample records about 2.3 million clones, 85% to 95% being singletons. Study donors comprised healthy, HIV-negative adults devoid of recent acute infection or vaccination. CD4+ cell separation produced CD45RA+ naive and CD45RA-negative memory subsets. Sequencing input: naive CD4+ T cells from PBMCs. Stated subset: CD45RA+ positively selected. This sequence originates from a man younger than 35 in good health. Some clones in this sample may be carry-over from other donors' samples.

The CDR3 protein is CASSQRSSGANVLTF. CDR3 in DNA: TGCGCCAGCAGCCAGCGGAGCTCTGGGGCCAACGTCCTGACTTTC. The rearrangement uses TRBV4-1 and TRBJ2-6; no clear D gene. The CDR3 runs 15 residues. The V gene's germline CDR1 is MGHRA and CDR2 YSYEKL. Trimming shortened V by 3 bases and J by 0 bases, and 6 bases separated the two germline ends.